These 9 T cell receptor beta chains came from one sample sequenced in a study of response to subunit inactivated influenza vaccine. One entry per CDR3 protein results from TCRdb running MiXCR on the RT-PCR reads. Here the sample spans around 530,000 distinct CDR3 sequences, around 11% being singletons. The material was PBMCs from blood, obtained on the day of vaccination. The source is a man aged 50 or older who received an inactivated influenza vaccine.

The chain employs TRBV29-1 and TRBJ1-4; D gene uncertain. Germline values: CDR1 SQVTM, CDR2 ANQGSEA. The CDR3 length is 11 residues. V was pared by 5 bases and J by 4 bases, with 5 bases between. This CDR3 is CSVYSNEKLFF. CDR3 bases: TGCAGCGTTTACAGTAATGAAAAACTGTTTTTT. The full variable domain, its missing parts supplied by reference TRBV29-1 and TRBJ1-4, is SAVISQKPSRDICQRGTSLTIQCQVDSQVTMMFWYRQQPGQSLTLIATANQGSEATYESGFVIDKFPISRPNLTFSTLTVSNMSPEDSSIYLCSVYSNEKLFFGSGTQLSVL.

The genes are TRBV12-3 or TRBV12-4 and TRBJ1-6; D gene unclear. Trimming removed 5 bases from V and 0 bases from J, with 17 bases in between. The CDR3 is 18 residues long. DNA of the CDR3: TGTGCCAGCAGTGAGGCTTTAAGTGGAAGCTCCTATAATTCACCCCTCCACTTT. Amino acid sequence: CASSEALSGSSYNSPLHF.

A few counts support this clonotype. CDR3 sequence: CSARPSDRSPLHF. CDR3 DNA: TGCAGTGCTAGACCATCCGACAGATCACCCCTCCACTTT. The V call is TRBV20-1, the J call TRBJ1-6, with a weak D call TRBD1 (5 bases). Per the germline V gene, CDR1 is DFQATT and CDR2 is SNEGSKA (reference sequence). Trimming took 2 bases from V and 10 from J, leaving 12 bases between them. CDR3 length: 13 residues.

The chain joins TRBV20-1 to TRBJ2-1; 8 bases agree with TRBD2. The germline gives CDR1 DFQATT, CDR2 SNEGSKA (reference sequence). Trimming took 0 bases from V and 4 from J; bases not matched to a gene: 8. This CDR3 contains 16 residues. The CDR3 coding sequence is TGCAGTGCTAGAGATTATCGCGGGGGGACGTACAATGAGCAGTTCTTC. Translating gives CSARDYRGGTYNEQFF.

J is TRBJ2-7 and V is TRBV28, with D possibly matching TRBD1 (6 bases). The V gene's germline CDR1 is MDHEN and CDR2 SYDVKM. V lost 3 bases to trimming and J lost 4 bases, with 16 bases between them. The CDR3 loop spans 15 amino acids. The CDR3 DNA follows: TGTGCCAGCAGTTTTGGTGCAGGGGCGCGGTACGAGCAGTACTTC. Its translation: CASSFGAGARYEQYF.

A few counts support this clonotype. The chain carries TRBV12-3 or TRBV12-4 and TRBJ2-4; D ambiguous. The ends were cut back, 4 bases at V and 9 bases at J, with 10 bases in the middle. The CDR3 totals 12 residues. This chain's CDR3 is CASSSASAIQYF. CDR3 nucleotides: TGTGCCAGCAGTTCGGCCTCAGCCATTCAGTACTTC.

The chain combines TRBV7-8 with TRBJ2-5; the match to TRBD1 covers 8 bases. The CDR3 consists of 15 residues. Germline values: CDR1 SGHVS, CDR2 FQNEAQ. After removal of 1 base from V and 5 bases from J, the junction contained 6 bases not matched to a gene. Written as DNA, the CDR3 is TGTGCCAGCAGCTTAGGGGGGACAGGCTTCGAGACCCAGTACTTC. Translated: CASSLGGTGFETQYF.

J is TRBJ2-2 and V is TRBV6-2 or TRBV6-3; perhaps TRBD2 as D (5 bases). This CDR3 has 14 amino acids. The germline V gene encodes CDR1 MNHEY and CDR2 SVGEGT. V shed 6 bases and J shed 7 bases, with 15 bases lying between them. CDR3 bases: TGTGCCAGCAGGACCCCTAGGGCGGGCGGGGAGCTGTTTTTT. It translates to CASRTPRAGGELFF.

The V and J genes are TRBV7-2 and TRBJ2-1; 11 bases agree with TRBD2. The CDR3 is 16 amino acids. With V trimmed by 1 base and J by 3 bases, 2 bases remained unmatched. From germline, CDR1 is SGHTA and CDR2 FQGNSA. The CDR3 spells CASSLGLAGIYNEQFF. Written as DNA, the CDR3 is TGTGCCAGCAGCTTAGGACTAGCGGGAATCTACAATGAGCAGTTCTTC.